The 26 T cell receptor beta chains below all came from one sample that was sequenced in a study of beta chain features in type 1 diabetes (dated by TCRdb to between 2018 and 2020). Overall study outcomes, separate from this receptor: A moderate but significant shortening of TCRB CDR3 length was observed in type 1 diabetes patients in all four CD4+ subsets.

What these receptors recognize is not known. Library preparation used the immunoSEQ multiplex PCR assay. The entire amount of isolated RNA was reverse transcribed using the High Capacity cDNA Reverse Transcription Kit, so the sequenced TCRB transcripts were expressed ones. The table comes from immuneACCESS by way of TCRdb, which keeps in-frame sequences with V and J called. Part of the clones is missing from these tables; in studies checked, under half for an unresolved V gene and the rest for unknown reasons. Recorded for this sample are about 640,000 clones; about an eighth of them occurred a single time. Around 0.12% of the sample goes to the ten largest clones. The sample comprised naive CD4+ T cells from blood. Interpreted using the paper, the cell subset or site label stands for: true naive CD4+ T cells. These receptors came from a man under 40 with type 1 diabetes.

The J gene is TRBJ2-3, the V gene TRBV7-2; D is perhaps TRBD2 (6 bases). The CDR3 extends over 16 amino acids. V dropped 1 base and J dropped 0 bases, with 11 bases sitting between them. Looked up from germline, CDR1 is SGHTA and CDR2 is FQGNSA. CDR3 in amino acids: CASSLGSGPSTDTQYF. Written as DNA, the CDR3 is TGTGCCAGCAGCTTAGGGAGCGGGCCGAGCACAGATACGCAGTATTTT.

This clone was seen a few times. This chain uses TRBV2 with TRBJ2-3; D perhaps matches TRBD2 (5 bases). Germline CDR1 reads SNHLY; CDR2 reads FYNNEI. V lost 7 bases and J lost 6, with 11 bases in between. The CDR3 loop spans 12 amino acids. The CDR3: CASKRIPDTQYF. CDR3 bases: TGTGCCAGCAAGCGGATCCCGGATACGCAGTATTTT. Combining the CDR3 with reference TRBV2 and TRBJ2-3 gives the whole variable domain EPEVTQTPSHQVTQMGQEVILRCVPISNHLYFYWYRQILGQKVEFLVSFYNNEISEKSEIFDDQFSVERPDGSNFTLKIRSTKLEDSAMYFCASKRIPDTQYFGPGTRLTVL.

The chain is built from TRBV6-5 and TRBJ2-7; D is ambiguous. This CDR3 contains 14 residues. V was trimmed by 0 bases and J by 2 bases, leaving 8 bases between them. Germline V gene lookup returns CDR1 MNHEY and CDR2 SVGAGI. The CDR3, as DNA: TGTGCCAGCAGTTACTCGCTGGACCCCTACGAGCAGTACTTC. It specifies CASSYSLDPYEQYF.

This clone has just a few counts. The CDR3 loop reads CASSLDLLGWNTEAFF. The CDR3 nucleotides are TGCGCCAGCAGCTTGGATCTACTCGGGTGGAACACTGAAGCTTTCTTT. The chain has TRBV5-1 and TRBJ1-1, with no clear D. CDR1 SGHRS and CDR2 YFSETQ come from the germline V gene. The length of the CDR3 is 16 residues. Trimming left V 0 bases short and J 1 base short, with 13 bases between.

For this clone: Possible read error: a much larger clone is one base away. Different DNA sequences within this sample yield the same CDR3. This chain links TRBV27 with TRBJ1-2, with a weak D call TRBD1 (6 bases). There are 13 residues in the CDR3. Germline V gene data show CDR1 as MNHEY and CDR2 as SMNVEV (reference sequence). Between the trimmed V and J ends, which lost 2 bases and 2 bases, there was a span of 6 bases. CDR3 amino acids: CASSLQGNYGYTF. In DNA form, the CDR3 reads TGTGCCAGCAGTTTACAGGGGAACTATGGCTACACCTTC.

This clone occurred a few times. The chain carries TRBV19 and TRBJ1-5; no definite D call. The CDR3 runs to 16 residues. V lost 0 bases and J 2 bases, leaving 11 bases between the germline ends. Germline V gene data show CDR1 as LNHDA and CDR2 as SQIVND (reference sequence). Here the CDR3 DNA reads TGTGCCAGTAGTATAGAGGGCGTTTCGGGCAATCAGCCCCAGCATTTT. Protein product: CASSIEGVSGNQPQHF.

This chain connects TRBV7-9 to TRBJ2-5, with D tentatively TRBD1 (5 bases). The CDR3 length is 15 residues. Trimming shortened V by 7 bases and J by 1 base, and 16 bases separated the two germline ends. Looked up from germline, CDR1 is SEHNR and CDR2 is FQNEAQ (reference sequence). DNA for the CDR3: TGTGCCAGCACCAGGGAACGGAGACTCCAAGAGACCCAGTACTTC. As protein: CASTRERRLQETQYF.

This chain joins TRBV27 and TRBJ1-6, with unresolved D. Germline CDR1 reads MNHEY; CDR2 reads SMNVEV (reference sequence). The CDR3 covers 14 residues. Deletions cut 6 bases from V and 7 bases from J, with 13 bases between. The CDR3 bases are TGTGCCAGCAGCCTAGGTACGGGAAATTCACCCCTCCACTTT. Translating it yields CASSLGTGNSPLHF.

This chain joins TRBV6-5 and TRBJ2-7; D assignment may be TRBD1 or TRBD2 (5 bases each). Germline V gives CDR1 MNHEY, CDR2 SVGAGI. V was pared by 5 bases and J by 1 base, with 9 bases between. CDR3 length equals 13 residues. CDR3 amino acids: CASSRDESYEQYF. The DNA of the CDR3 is TGTGCCAGCAGTAGGGACGAGTCCTACGAGCAGTACTTC.

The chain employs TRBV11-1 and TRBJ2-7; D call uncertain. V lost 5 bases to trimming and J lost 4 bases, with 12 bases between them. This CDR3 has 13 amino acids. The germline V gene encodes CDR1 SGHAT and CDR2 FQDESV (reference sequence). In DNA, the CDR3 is TGTGCCAGCAGCACCGGACGGATTTACGAGCAGTACTTC. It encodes CASSTGRIYEQYF.

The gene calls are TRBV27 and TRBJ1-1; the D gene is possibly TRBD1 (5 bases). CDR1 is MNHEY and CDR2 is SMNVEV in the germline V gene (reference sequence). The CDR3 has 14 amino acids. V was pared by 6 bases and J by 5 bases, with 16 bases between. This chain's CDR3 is CASRRQGPGTEAFF. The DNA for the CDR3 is TGTGCCAGCAGGCGGCAGGGCCCGGGGACTGAAGCTTTCTTT.

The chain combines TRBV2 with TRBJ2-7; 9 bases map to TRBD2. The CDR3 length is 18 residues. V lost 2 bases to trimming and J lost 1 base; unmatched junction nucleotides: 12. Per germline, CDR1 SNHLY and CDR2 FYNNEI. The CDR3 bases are TGTGCCAGCAGTGAATTGTCGGTAGCGGGGGCTAAATCCTACGAGCAGTACTTC. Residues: CASSELSVAGAKSYEQYF.

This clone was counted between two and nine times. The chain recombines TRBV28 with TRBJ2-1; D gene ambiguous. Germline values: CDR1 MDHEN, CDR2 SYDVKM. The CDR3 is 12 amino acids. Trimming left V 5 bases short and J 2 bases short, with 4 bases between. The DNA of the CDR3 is TGTGCCAGCAGTGGCCCCTACAATGAGCAGTTCTTC. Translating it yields CASSGPYNEQFF.

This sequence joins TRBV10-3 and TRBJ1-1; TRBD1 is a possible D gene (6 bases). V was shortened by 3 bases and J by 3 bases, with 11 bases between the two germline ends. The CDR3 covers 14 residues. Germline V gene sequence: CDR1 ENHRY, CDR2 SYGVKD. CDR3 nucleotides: TGTGCCATCAGTGACGGGGGCTGGGACACTGAAGCTTTCTTT. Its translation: CAISDGGWDTEAFF.

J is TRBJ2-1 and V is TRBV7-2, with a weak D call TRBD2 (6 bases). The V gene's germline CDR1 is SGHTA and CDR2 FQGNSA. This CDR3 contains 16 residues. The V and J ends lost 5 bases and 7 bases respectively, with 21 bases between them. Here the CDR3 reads CASSIGAGPMRNEQFF. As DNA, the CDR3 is TGTGCCAGCAGCATAGGGGCGGGGCCTATGAGGAATGAGCAGTTCTTC. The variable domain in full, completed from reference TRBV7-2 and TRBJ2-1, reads GAGVSQSPSNKVTEKGKDVELRCDPISGHTALYWYRQSLGQGLEFLIYFQGNSAPDKSGLPSDRFSAERTGGSVSTLTIQRTQQEDSAVYLCASSIGAGPMRNEQFFGPGTRLTVL.

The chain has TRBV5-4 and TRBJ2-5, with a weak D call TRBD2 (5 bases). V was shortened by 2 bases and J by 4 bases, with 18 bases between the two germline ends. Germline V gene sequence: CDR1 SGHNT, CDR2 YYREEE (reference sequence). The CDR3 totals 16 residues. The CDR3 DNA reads TGTGCCAGCAGCTTTCGAGCTAGCTCATCGCCAGAGACCCAGTACTTC. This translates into CASSFRASSSPETQYF.

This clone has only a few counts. CDR3 loop: CASSQDMSFPYNEQFF. CDR3 in DNA: TGCGCCAGCAGCCAAGATATGAGTTTCCCCTACAATGAGCAGTTCTTC. This chain connects TRBV4-3 to TRBJ2-1; no reliable D call. This CDR3 region has 16 residues. Per germline, CDR1 LGHNA and CDR2 YSLEER. Trimming removed 0 bases from V and 2 bases from J, with 11 bases in between.

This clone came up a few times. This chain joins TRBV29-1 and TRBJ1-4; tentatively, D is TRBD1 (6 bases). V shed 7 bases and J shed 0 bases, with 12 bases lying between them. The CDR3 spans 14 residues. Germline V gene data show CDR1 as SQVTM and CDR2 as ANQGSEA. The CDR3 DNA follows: TGCAGCGGGACGGACAGATCAACTAATGAAAAACTGTTTTTT. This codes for CSGTDRSTNEKLFF.

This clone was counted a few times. DNA of the CDR3: TGTGCCAGCAGCCAAGTCGCAGGGGGGGACACCGGGGAGCTGTTTTTT. It specifies CASSQVAGGDTGELFF. This chain connects TRBV14 to TRBJ2-2; D is tentatively TRBD1 or TRBD2 (7 bases each). This CDR3 has 16 amino acids. CDR1 and CDR2 from the germline V gene are SGHDN and FVKESK. V was pared by 1 base and J by 3 bases, with 12 bases between.

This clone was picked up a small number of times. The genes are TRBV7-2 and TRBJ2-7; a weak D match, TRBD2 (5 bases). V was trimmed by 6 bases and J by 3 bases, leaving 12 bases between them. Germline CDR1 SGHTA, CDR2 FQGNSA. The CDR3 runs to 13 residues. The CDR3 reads CASRDGNGYEQYF. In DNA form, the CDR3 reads TGTGCCAGCAGGGACGGGAACGGCTACGAGCAGTACTTC.

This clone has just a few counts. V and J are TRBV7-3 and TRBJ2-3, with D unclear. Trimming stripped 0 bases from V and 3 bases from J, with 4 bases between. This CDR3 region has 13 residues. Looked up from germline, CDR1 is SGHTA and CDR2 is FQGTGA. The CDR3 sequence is CASSLTGTDTQYF. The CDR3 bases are TGTGCCAGCAGCTTAACAGGGACAGATACGCAGTATTTT.

The CDR3 sequence: CASSDRGRSLFF. In DNA form, the CDR3 reads TGTGCCAGCAGCGATAGGGGCCGTTCGCTGTTTTTT. This chain uses TRBV6-1 with TRBJ2-2, with D tentatively TRBD1 (5 bases). V was shortened by 6 bases and J by 13 bases, with 15 bases between the two germline ends. The CDR3 length is 12 residues. Germline V gives CDR1 MNHNS, CDR2 SASEGT.

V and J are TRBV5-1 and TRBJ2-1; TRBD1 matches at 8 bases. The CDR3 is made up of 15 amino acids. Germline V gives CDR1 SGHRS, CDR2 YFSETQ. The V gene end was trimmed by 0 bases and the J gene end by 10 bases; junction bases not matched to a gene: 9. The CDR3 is CASSLGPGGSEEQFF. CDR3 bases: TGCGCCAGCAGCTTGGGTCCAGGGGGCTCAGAAGAGCAGTTCTTC.

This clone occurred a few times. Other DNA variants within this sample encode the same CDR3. CDR3 bases: TGTGCCAGCAGCCCCCGGCCCCGGGCGGGTTCACCCCTCCACTTT. It encodes CASSPRPRAGSPLHF. V and J are TRBV7-2 and TRBJ1-6; unclear D gene. Trimming left V 5 bases short and J 9 bases short, with 17 bases between. The CDR3 has 15 amino acids. Germline V CDR1 and CDR2: SGHTA, FQGNSA.

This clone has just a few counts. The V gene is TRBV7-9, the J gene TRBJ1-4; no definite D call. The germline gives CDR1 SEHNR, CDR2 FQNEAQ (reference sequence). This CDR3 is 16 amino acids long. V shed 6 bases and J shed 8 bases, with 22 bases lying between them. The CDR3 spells CASSSIATSQTEKLFF. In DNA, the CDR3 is TGTGCCAGCAGTTCTATTGCGACATCTCAAACGGAAAAACTGTTTTTT.

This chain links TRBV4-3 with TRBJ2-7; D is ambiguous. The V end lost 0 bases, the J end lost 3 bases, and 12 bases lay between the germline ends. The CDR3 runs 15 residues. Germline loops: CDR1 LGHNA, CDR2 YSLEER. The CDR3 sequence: CASSQEGSALYEQYF. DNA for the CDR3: TGCGCCAGCAGCCAAGAGGGCTCGGCCCTCTACGAGCAGTACTTC.